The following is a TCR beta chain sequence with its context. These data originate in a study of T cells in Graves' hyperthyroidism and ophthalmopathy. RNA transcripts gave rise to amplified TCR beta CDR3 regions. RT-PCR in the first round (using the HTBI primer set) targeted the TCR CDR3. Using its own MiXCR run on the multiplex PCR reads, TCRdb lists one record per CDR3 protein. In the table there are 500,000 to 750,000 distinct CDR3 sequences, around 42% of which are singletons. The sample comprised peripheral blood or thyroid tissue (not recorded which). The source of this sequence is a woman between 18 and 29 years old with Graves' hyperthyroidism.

The CDR3 DNA is TGTGCCAGCAGCGTTAGCTTTGGGAGAGATGACGAGCAGTACTTC. Translated, it gives CASSVSFGRDDEQYF. The chain employs TRBV6-4 and TRBJ2-7; D possibly corresponds to TRBD2 (5 bases). The V gene's germline CDR1 is MRHNA and CDR2 SNTAGT. This CDR3 region has 15 residues. Trimming left V 6 bases short and J 5 bases short, with 20 bases between.